What follows are 18 T cell receptor beta chains derived from one specimen sequenced in a study of blood T cell repertoires in COVID-19. Generated by immunoSEQ multiplex PCR, the TCRdb table keeps only in-frame clones and is missing some. Among about 38,000 clones listed, around 84% were seen once. The material sequenced was peripheral blood. Source of these receptors: a man in his 60s with COVID-19, enrolled during active disease.

The chain recombines TRBV20-1 with TRBJ2-2, with 7 positions matching TRBD1. Germline V gives CDR1 DFQATT, CDR2 SNEGSKA (reference sequence). Germline trimming cut 3 bases from V and 4 bases from J; bases unmatched to any gene: 2. This CDR3 region has 13 residues. CDR3 region: CSASRGLTGELFF. Written as DNA, the CDR3 is TGCAGTGCTAGTAGGGGGCTCACCGGGGAGCTGTTTTTT.

This chain links TRBV7-9 with TRBJ1-2, with TRBD1 matching over 11 bases. Germline values: CDR1 SEHNR, CDR2 FQNEAQ (reference sequence). V gave up 5 bases and J gave up 6 bases; unmatched junction bases: 8. This CDR3 region has 15 residues. The CDR3 spells CASSQRTGGGNGYTF. In nucleotides, the CDR3 is TGTGCCAGCAGCCAAAGGACAGGGGGCGGGAATGGCTACACCTTC.

CDR3: CASARDDRANTEAFF. The CDR3 DNA reads TGTGCCAGCGCTCGTGATGACAGGGCGAACACTGAAGCTTTCTTT. The chain links TRBV18 to TRBJ1-1; 7 bases agree with TRBD1. Germline CDR1 is KGHSH and CDR2 is LQKENI. Losses at the gene ends were 8 bases for V and 1 base for J; bases not matched to a gene: 10. There are 15 residues in the CDR3.

In this sample, this clone turned up a few times. The rearrangement joins TRBV5-1 to TRBJ2-3; 7 nucleotides agree with TRBD1. The CDR3 has 17 residues. V lost 4 bases, J lost 1 base, and 12 bases stayed unmatched. Germline V CDR1 and CDR2: SGHRS, YFSETQ. DNA for the CDR3: TGCGCCAGCAGCAAACAACCGACAGGGTCTGGCACAGATACGCAGTATTTT. As protein: CASSKQPTGSGTDTQYF.

The genes are TRBV28 and TRBJ2-7; 8 nucleotides align to TRBD2. Germline V gene sequence: CDR1 MDHEN, CDR2 SYDVKM. The V and J ends lost 3 bases and 0 bases, in that order; junction bases with no gene match: 7. CDR3 length equals 16 residues. CDR3 nucleotides: TGTGCCAGCAGTTTGTGGCTAGCGGGTATCTCCTACGAGCAGTACTTC. Amino acids: CASSLWLAGISYEQYF. Full variable domain (rest looked up from reference TRBV28 and TRBJ2-7): DVKVTQSSRYLVKRTGEKVFLECVQDMDHENMFWYRQDPGLGLRLIYFSYDVKMKEKGDIPEGYSVSREKKERFSLILESASTNQTSMYLCASSLWLAGISYEQYFGPGTRLTVT.

The chain employs TRBV6-2 or TRBV6-3 and TRBJ1-2, with D hard to call. V was shortened by 5 bases and J by 7 bases, with 11 bases between the two germline ends. The CDR3 covers 12 residues. Germline CDR1 MNHEY, CDR2 SVGEGT. CDR3 loop: CASSREVGGYTF. CDR3 DNA sequence: TGTGCCAGCAGTCGGGAGGTGGGTGGCTACACCTTC.

The rearrangement links TRBV7-9 to TRBJ1-1; the D gene is possibly TRBD1 (6 bases). Germline values: CDR1 SEHNR, CDR2 FQNEAQ (reference sequence). CDR3 length: 15 amino acids. Trimming took off 5 bases at V and 3 bases at J, with 16 bases between the two ends. The CDR3 nucleotides read TGTGCCAGCAGCCGATCGACAGGATGGGACACTGAAGCTTTCTTT. As protein: CASSRSTGWDTEAFF.

The chain carries TRBV5-1 and TRBJ2-1, with unresolved D. The CDR3 contains 15 residues. Per the germline V gene, CDR1 is SGHRS and CDR2 is YFSETQ. Between the trimmed V and J ends, which lost 3 bases and 0 bases, there was a span of 10 bases. CDR3 region: CASSSDLSSYNEQFF. The CDR3 region has the DNA TGCGCCAGCAGCTCCGACTTGAGCTCCTACAATGAGCAGTTCTTC.

For the CDR3, the DNA is TGTGCCAGCAGCCCTCCCGAAGCTTTCTTT. Its translation: CASSPPEAFF. V gene TRBV7-9 combines with J gene TRBJ1-1; no firm D call. CDR3 length: 10 residues. Trimming took 5 bases from V and 8 from J, leaving 6 bases between them. Germline CDR1 reads SEHNR; CDR2 reads FQNEAQ (reference sequence).

The CDR3 DNA reads as TGTGCCAGTACTCCTCGACAGAACAGCGTCTATGGCTACACCTTC. Its protein is CASTPRQNSVYGYTF. The chain recombines TRBV19 with TRBJ1-2; possible D gene TRBD1, 5 bases. The germline V gene encodes CDR1 LNHDA and CDR2 SQIVND (reference sequence). CDR3 size: 15 residues. The V end was cut by 7 bases, the J end by 4 bases, with 19 bases between.

The chain employs TRBV15 and TRBJ1-5, with 8 bases aligning to TRBD1. This CDR3 contains 16 residues. CDR1 is LNHNV, CDR2 YYDKDF, per germline (reference sequence). The V segment lost 5 bases and the J segment 7 bases; nucleotides outside the gene matches: 13. The CDR3 nucleotides are TGTGCCACCAGCCTGACAGGGGCAAATTTCGGACAGCCCCAGCATTTT. Amino acid sequence: CATSLTGANFGQPQHF.

The chain couples TRBV19 to TRBJ2-4; a weak D match, TRBD1 (6 bases). CDR3 length: 13 residues. The germline V gene has CDR1 LNHDA and CDR2 SQIVND (reference sequence). The CDR3 DNA reads as TGTGCTACCGCCCAGGGGGCCAAAAACATTCAGTACTTC. Translation: CATAQGAKNIQYF.

This clone was seen once. This CDR3 is CASRLSSEAFF. The CDR3 DNA is TGTGCCAGCAGACTGAGCTCTGAAGCTTTCTTT. This chain connects TRBV11-2 to TRBJ1-1, with D unresolved. V gave up 6 bases and J gave up 6 bases, with 8 bases separating them. Germline values: CDR1 SGHAT, CDR2 FQNNGV. There are 11 residues in the CDR3. Full variable domain (missing parts from reference TRBV11-2 and TRBJ1-1): EAGVAQSPRYKIIEKRQSVAFWCNPISGHATLYWYQQILGQGPKLLIQFQNNGVVDDSQLPKDRFSAERLKGVDSTLKIQPAKLEDSAVYLCASRLSSEAFFGQGTRLTVV.

V gene TRBV30 combines with J gene TRBJ2-7, with 7 bases lining up with TRBD1. Per germline, CDR1 GTSNPN and CDR2 SVGIG (reference sequence). The CDR3 has 12 amino acids. Trimming at V came to 2 bases and at J to 4 bases, leaving 2 bases not matched to a gene. The chain's CDR3 is CAWSPRGYEQYF. CDR3 nucleotides: TGTGCCTGGAGTCCCAGGGGGTACGAGCAGTACTTC.

The CDR3 reads CASSYIWGQGWQPQHF. CDR3 nucleotide sequence: TGTGCCAGCAGTTACATTTGGGGACAGGGCTGGCAGCCCCAGCATTTT. The chain links TRBV6-5 to TRBJ1-5; 9 bases line up with TRBD1. Per the germline V gene, CDR1 is MNHEY and CDR2 is SVGAGI. V lost 2 bases and J lost 7; bases outside the gene matches: 9. There are 16 residues in the CDR3.

The chain recombines TRBV6-1 with TRBJ2-7, with TRBD1 matching over 9 bases. The CDR3 has 15 residues. Germline V gives CDR1 MNHNS, CDR2 SASEGT. V was clipped by 2 bases and J by 5 bases; unmatched bases: 7. In DNA, the CDR3 is TGTGCCAGCAGTGAAAGGACAGGGGTTTTCAACGAGCAGTACTTC. Its translation is CASSERTGVFNEQYF.

The genes are TRBV29-1 and TRBJ1-1; D is ambiguous. CDR3 size: 14 residues. Per germline, CDR1 SQVTM and CDR2 ANQGSEA. The ends were cut back, 2 bases at V and 2 bases at J, with 12 bases in the middle. As DNA, the CDR3 is TGCAGCGTTGAACTCCCGGCTAGAAACACTGAAGCTTTCTTT. Residues: CSVELPARNTEAFF.

The CDR3 DNA reads as TGTGCCAGCACAACGGGAACAGACAATGAGCAGTTCTTC. Translating it yields CASTTGTDNEQFF. This sequence joins TRBV12-3 or TRBV12-4 and TRBJ2-1; D might be TRBD2 (5 bases). V was trimmed by 7 bases and J by 5 bases, leaving 12 bases between them. The CDR3 loop spans 13 amino acids.